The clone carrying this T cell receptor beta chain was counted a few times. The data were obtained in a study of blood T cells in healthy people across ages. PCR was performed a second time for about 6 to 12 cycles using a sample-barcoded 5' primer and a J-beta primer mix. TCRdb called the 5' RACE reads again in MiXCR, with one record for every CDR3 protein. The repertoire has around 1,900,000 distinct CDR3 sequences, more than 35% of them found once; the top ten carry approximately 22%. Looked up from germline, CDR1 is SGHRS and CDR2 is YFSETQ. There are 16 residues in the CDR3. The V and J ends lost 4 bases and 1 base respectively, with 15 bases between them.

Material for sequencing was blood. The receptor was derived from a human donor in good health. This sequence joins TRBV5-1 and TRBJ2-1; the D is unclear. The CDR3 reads CASSMGHLGSYNEQFF. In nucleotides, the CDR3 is TGCGCCAGCAGCATGGGCCACCTGGGGTCCTACAATGAGCAGTTCTTC.